A selection of T cell receptor beta chains follows, all from one sample in a study of blood T cells in healthy people across ages. MiXCR was run by TCRdb on the 5' RACE reads, yielding one entry per CDR3 protein. The repertoire consists of around 1,500,000 distinct CDR3 sequences, with 28% occurring once and the leading ten covering around 7.7%. The sequenced sample consisted of blood. The receptor source for this set is a woman aged 25-40 years in good health. CDR3s include the opening cysteine and the closing phenylalanine or tryptophan. D genes are given only for firm matches. A clone size is listed for some rows: how often the clone was seen (once, few, many), or a class if it is expanded.

V gene	clone size	J gene	D gene	CDR3 DNA	CDR3 protein
TRBV4-3	NA	TRBJ1-6	NA	TGCGCCAGCAGCCAGGAAGCCGGACTCAATAATTCACCCCTCCACTTT	CASSQEAGLNNSPLHF
TRBV6-1	few	TRBJ2-7	TRBD1	TGTGCCAGCAGTATGGTTGGGACAGTGAGTGACTACGAGCAGTACTTC	CASSMVGTVSDYEQYF
TRBV5-5	NA	TRBJ2-7	NA	TGCGCCAGCAGCCGGGACTTCTGGGAGCAGTACTTC	CASSRDFWEQYF
TRBV5-1	few	TRBJ2-7	TRBD2	TGCGCCAGCAGCTCCCTCGGGACTAGCGGGATCGCACAGTACGAGCAGTACTTC	CASSSLGTSGIAQYEQYF
TRBV11-2	many	TRBJ2-7	NA	TGTGCCAGCAGCTTGATTGAGAACTACGAGCAGTACTTC	CASSLIENYEQYF
TRBV12-3/TRBV12-4	NA	TRBJ2-5	NA	TGTGCCAGCAGGTTGCAGGGGCTACAAGAGACCCAGTACTTC	CASRLQGLQETQYF
TRBV20-1	NA	TRBJ2-7	NA	TGCAGTGCTAGAAAACCGGGCTTGTCCTACGAGCAGTACTTC	CSARKPGLSYEQYF
TRBV30	few	TRBJ1-2	NA	TGTGCCTGGAGTGTACCAGGGGATGGCTACACCTTC	CAWSVPGDGYTF
TRBV20-1	once	TRBJ2-1	TRBD1	TGCAGTGCCCCACGGGACAGGGGATACAATGAGCAGTTCTTC	CSAPRDRGYNEQFF
TRBV27	NA	TRBJ2-7	NA	TGTGCCAGCAGTTTTCGGGACTCCCCATTTGATGAGCAGTACTTC	CASSFRDSPFDEQYF
TRBV24-1	few	TRBJ1-5	NA	TGTGCCACCAGTGATACGAGGGGTTGGGAGCCCCAGCATTTT	CATSDTRGWEPQHF
TRBV10-3	NA	TRBJ2-1	NA	TGTGCCATCAGTGGACAGGAAAACGGTGAGCAGTTCTTC	CAISGQENGEQFF
TRBV7-2	NA	TRBJ2-3	NA	TGTGCCAGCAGCAGCAGGGGTACCCGGCGAGATACGCAGTATTTT	CASSSRGTRRDTQYF
TRBV12-3/TRBV12-4	few	TRBJ2-7	NA	TGTGCCAGCAGAAGAGGGGCCCTTGACGAGCAGTACTTC	CASRRGALDEQYF
TRBV20-1	NA	TRBJ1-1	NA	TGCAGTGCTCGATCTCAGGACAGAGTCAACACTGAAGCTTTCTTT	CSARSQDRVNTEAFF
TRBV7-7	many	TRBJ2-5	NA	TGTGCCAGCAGCATCAGGGGGGGTGGAGAGACCCAGTACTTC	CASSIRGGGETQYF
TRBV3-1	NA	TRBJ2-7	NA	TGTGCCAGCAGCCATCCAATTGCCCACGAGCAGTACTTC	CASSHPIAHEQYF
TRBV12-3/TRBV12-4	once	TRBJ1-1	NA	TGTGTCAGCAGTTTAGATGCTAACACTGAAGCTTTCTTT	CVSSLDANTEAFF
TRBV5-1	NA	TRBJ2-6	NA	TGCGCCAGCATGTCCGCAGCTGGGGCCGACGTCCTGACTTTC	CASMSAAGADVLTF
TRBV20-1	many	TRBJ2-5	NA	TGCAGTGCTGCCTTTGCGGGCAACCAAGAGACCCAGTACTTC	CSAAFAGNQETQYF
TRBV18	many	TRBJ1-2	NA	TGTGCCAGCTCACCGGACTCCGAGAGGGGCTACACCTTC	CASSPDSERGYTF
TRBV12-3/TRBV12-4	few	TRBJ2-7	TRBD2	TGTGCCAGCAGTTTAAGCGGGAGCGAGTACTTC	CASSLSGSEYF
TRBV5-1	many	TRBJ1-2	NA	TGCGCCAGCAGCTTTGAGGGGCATGGCTACACCTTC	CASSFEGHGYTF